The subject of this entry is one T cell receptor beta chain. The antigen is undetermined. CDR1 and CDR2 (germline): SQVTM, ANQGSEA. Trimming took off 7 bases at V and 2 bases at J, with 14 bases between the two ends. The CDR3 is made up of 13 amino acids. The data were taken from a study of cytomegalovirus exposure and HLA in healthy donors. The study's findings and limits: It was reportedly the case that the classifier diagnosed cytomegalovirus status with high specificity and sensitivity. Previous analysis showed most TCR beta V segments were productive about 87% or about 30% of the time.

The PCR used 60 Vbeta and 13 Jbeta primers. Repertoires were generated with immunoSEQ multiplex PCR, while TCRdb's copy carries only in-frame clones and drops some. The repertoire consists of approximately 160,000 clones, with 70% to 80% occurring once and the leading ten covering less than 0.9%. The chain links TRBV29-1 to TRBJ1-2, with a weak D call TRBD1 (5 bases). This receptor was identified in a female donor in good health and CMV-seronegative. Sequencing input: PBMCs. The chain's CDR3 is CSAQETVNYGYTF. The CDR3 region has the DNA TGCAGCGCCCAGGAGACAGTAAACTATGGCTACACCTTC.